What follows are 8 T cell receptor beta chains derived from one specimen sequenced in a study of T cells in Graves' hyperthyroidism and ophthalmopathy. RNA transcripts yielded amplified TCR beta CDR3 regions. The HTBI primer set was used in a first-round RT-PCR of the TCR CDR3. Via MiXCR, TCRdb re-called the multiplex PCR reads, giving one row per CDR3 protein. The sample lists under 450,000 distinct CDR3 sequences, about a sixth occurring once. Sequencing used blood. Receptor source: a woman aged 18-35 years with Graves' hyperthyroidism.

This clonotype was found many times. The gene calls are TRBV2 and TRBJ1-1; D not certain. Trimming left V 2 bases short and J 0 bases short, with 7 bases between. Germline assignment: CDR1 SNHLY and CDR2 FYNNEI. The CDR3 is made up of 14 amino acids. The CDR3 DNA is TGTGCCAGCAGTGAAATGAGATTGAACACTGAAGCTTTCTTT. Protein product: CASSEMRLNTEAFF. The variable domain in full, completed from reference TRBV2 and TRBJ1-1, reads EPEVTQTPSHQVTQMGQEVILRCVPISNHLYFYWYRQILGQKVEFLVSFYNNEISEKSEIFDDQFSVERPDGSNFTLKIRSTKLEDSAMYFCASSEMRLNTEAFFGQGTRLTVV.

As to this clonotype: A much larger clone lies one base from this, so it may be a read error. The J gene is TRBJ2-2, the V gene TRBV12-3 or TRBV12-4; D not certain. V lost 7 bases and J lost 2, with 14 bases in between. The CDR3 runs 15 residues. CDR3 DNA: TGTGCCAGCAAGAAGACTGGCGGTAACACCGGGGAGCTGTTTTTT. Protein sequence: CASKKTGGNTGELFF.

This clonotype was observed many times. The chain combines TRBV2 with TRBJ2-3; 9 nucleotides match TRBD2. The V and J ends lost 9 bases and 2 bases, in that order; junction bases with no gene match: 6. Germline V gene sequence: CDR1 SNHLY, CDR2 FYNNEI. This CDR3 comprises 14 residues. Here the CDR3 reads CARRAGGDTDTQYF. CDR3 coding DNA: TGTGCCAGACGAGCGGGAGGCGACACAGATACGCAGTATTTT. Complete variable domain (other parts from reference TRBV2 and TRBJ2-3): EPEVTQTPSHQVTQMGQEVILRCVPISNHLYFYWYRQILGQKVEFLVSFYNNEISEKSEIFDDQFSVERPDGSNFTLKIRSTKLEDSAMYFCARRAGGDTDTQYFGPGTRLTVL.

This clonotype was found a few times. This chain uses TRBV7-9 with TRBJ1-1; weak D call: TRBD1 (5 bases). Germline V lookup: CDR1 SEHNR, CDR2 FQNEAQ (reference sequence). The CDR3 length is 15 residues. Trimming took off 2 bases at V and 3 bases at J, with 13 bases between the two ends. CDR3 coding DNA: TGTGCCAGCAGCTTAATCCAGGGAGGGGACACTGAAGCTTTCTTT. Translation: CASSLIQGGDTEAFF.

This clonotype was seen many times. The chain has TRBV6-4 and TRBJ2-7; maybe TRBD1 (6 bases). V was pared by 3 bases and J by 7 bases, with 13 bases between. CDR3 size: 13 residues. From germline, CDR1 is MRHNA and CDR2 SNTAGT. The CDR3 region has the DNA TGTGCCAGCAGTGAGAACAGGGTTGGAGAGCAGTACTTC. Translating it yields CASSENRVGEQYF.

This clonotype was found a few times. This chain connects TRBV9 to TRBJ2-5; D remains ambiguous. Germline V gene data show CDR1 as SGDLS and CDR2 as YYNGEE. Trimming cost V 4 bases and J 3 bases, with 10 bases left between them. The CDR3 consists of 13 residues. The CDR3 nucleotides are TGTGCCAGCAGCCAAGACTTAAAAGAGACCCAGTACTTC. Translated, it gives CASSQDLKETQYF.

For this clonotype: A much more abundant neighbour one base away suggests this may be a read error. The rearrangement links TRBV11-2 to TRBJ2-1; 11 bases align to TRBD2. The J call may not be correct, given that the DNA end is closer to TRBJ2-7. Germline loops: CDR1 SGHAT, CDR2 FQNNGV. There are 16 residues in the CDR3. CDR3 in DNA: TGTGCCAGCAGCTTTACTAGCGGGGGTTCCTACAATGAGCAGTACTTC. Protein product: CASSFTSGGSYNEQYF.

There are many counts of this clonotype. This chain's CDR3 is CASSRSGTSGEKLFF. The CDR3 DNA is TGTGCCAGCAGCCGAAGCGGGACATCGGGTGAAAAACTGTTTTTT. J is TRBJ1-4 and V is TRBV12-3 or TRBV12-4; possibly TRBD1 for D (6 bases). Trimming pared 6 bases from V and 7 bases from J, leaving 18 bases between. The CDR3 contains 15 residues.